The sequence of this TCR beta chain was determined in a study of Ad26.COV2.S vaccination and SARS-CoV-2 variants. Study results and caveats: Recipients given vaccine exceeded placebo recipients in spike-specific TCR breadth. Vaccinated and placebo-treated recipients had similar non-spike TCR breadth.

With regard to this clone: No antigen is known for it.

As for treatment: 15 to 20 received Ad26.COV2.S at low or high dose, single or two shots; a few received placebo; per-sample allocation not given. Repertoires come from day 63 after the first vaccine or placebo injection. An adult of 18-55 years in Boston served as donor. This CDR3 has 15 amino acids. Germline CDR1 and CDR2: LNHNV and YYDKDF (reference sequence). V shed 0 bases and J shed 2 bases, with 10 bases lying between them. Data came from immunoSEQ multiplex PCR; TCRdb stores just in-frame clones and leaves some out. The repertoire consists of around 270,000 clones, with 87% occurring once and the leading ten covering just under 3%.

The clonotype originates from a person between 18 and 65 years old who received the Ad26.COV2.S COVID-19 vaccine or a placebo. Sequences were derived from peripheral blood, sampled in a trial of Ad26.COV2.S vaccine versus placebo. The chain carries TRBV15 and TRBJ1-1; D gene ambiguous. The DNA of the CDR3 is TGTGCCACCAGCAGAGATCGGGCCCCTAACACTGAAGCTTTCTTT. Its translation: CATSRDRAPNTEAFF.